The next 14 T cell receptor beta chains were all read from a single sample in a study of blood T cell repertoires in COVID-19. Assay: immunoSEQ multiplex PCR; the TCRdb copy retains only in-frame clones and omits some. The sample has 200,000 to 250,000 clones, approximately 80% seen once. Sequencing was performed on peripheral blood. The receptor set was obtained from a human donor in a cohort sampled during active COVID-19.

This CDR3 is CASSAGTGESKTQYF. DNA for the CDR3: TGTGCCAGCAGCGCAGGGACAGGGGAGTCTAAGACCCAGTACTTC. The V call is TRBV7-2, the J call TRBJ2-5, with 10 bases aligning to TRBD1. With 5 bases clipped from V and 6 bases from J, the junction kept 9 bases outside the gene matches. Germline lookup yields CDR1 SGHTA and CDR2 FQGNSA. This CDR3 has 15 residues.

The chain combines TRBV7-6 with TRBJ2-5; D gene unclear. Germline CDR1 reads SGHVS; CDR2 reads FNYEAQ. V was pared by 2 bases and J by 2 bases, with 6 bases between. This CDR3 comprises 13 residues. CDR3 sequence (DNA): TGTGCCAGCAGCTTAACCCAGCAAGAGACCCAGTACTTC. This translates into CASSLTQQETQYF.

At least ten counts were recorded for this clone. The chain uses TRBV24-1 and TRBJ2-7; D not resolved. CDR1 is KGHDR and CDR2 is SFDVKD in the germline V gene. The CDR3 spans 13 residues. Trimming pared 3 bases from V and 2 bases from J, leaving 7 bases between. CDR3 nucleotides: TGTGCCACCAGTGATGACATGACCTACGAGCAGTACTTC. It yields the protein CATSDDMTYEQYF.

The V gene is TRBV5-4, the J gene TRBJ1-2; D is possibly TRBD1 (6 bases). The CDR3 contains 14 residues. Germline CDR1 is SGHNT and CDR2 is YYREEE (reference sequence). V shed 5 bases and J shed 7 bases, with 18 bases lying between them. The CDR3 region is CASSGQSNWGGYTF. The CDR3 nucleotides are TGTGCCAGCAGTGGACAGTCGAATTGGGGTGGCTACACCTTC.

This chain's CDR3 is CASSGSREGADTQYF. CDR3 bases: TGTGCCAGCAGCGGAAGCCGGGAGGGGGCAGATACGCAGTATTTT. The rearrangement links TRBV5-8 to TRBJ2-3; the match to TRBD2 covers 8 bases. The CDR3 extends over 15 amino acids. CDR1 and CDR2 from the germline V gene are SGHTS and YDEGEE. V dropped 4 bases and J dropped 4; count of bases not matched to a gene: 8.

The chain recombines TRBV6-4 with TRBJ1-1; D perhaps matches TRBD1 (5 bases). CDR1 is MRHNA, CDR2 SNTAGT, per germline. The CDR3 has 14 residues. V gave up 3 bases and J gave up 3 bases, with 11 bases separating them. In DNA, the CDR3 is TGTGCCAGCAGTGAAGGAGGGGAGGACACTGAAGCTTTCTTT. Residues: CASSEGGEDTEAFF.

The chain couples TRBV10-3 to TRBJ1-4, with D uncertain. The CDR3 sequence is 18 residues long. Trimming pared 3 bases from V and 2 bases from J, leaving 19 bases between. Looked up from germline, CDR1 is ENHRY and CDR2 is SYGVKD. Written as DNA, the CDR3 is TGTGCCATCAGTGAAAGTGCGGGCAGACCATCCACTAATGAAAAACTGTTTTTT. It is translated as CAISESAGRPSTNEKLFF.

Comments on this clone: This specimen includes other DNA sequences encoding the same CDR3. The chain is built from TRBV28 and TRBJ1-5, with 11 bases that match TRBD1. This CDR3 has 15 residues. V shed 6 bases, J shed 4 bases, and the junction held 5 bases outside the gene matches. Germline lookup yields CDR1 MDHEN and CDR2 SYDVKM. The CDR3, as DNA: TGTGCCAGCAGCCCCCGGGACAGGGGGAATCAGCCCCAGCATTTT. This encodes CASSPRDRGNQPQHF.

The rearrangement links TRBV24-1 to TRBJ2-3, with TRBD1 matching over 7 bases. Germline CDR1 and CDR2: KGHDR and SFDVKD. There are 14 residues in the CDR3. V lost 3 bases, J lost 5 bases, and 4 bases stayed unmatched. The CDR3 loop is CATSDPHRGDTQYF. Here the CDR3 DNA reads TGTGCCACCAGTGATCCCCACAGGGGAGATACGCAGTATTTT.

The chain couples TRBV13 to TRBJ1-4, with 10 bases matching TRBD1. Germline trimming cut 6 bases from V and 8 bases from J; bases unmatched to any gene: 9. The CDR3 length is 15 residues. In germline, CDR1 is PRHDT, CDR2 FYEKMQ (reference sequence). CDR3 region: CASRADRGEEEKLFF. In nucleotides, the CDR3 is TGTGCCAGCAGGGCGGACAGGGGGGAGGAGGAAAAACTGTTTTTT.

J is TRBJ2-5 and V is TRBV2; TRBD2 matches 10 bases. In germline, CDR1 is SNHLY, CDR2 FYNNEI. This CDR3 region has 14 residues. Trimming took 7 bases from V and 9 from J; bases not matched to a gene: 11. CDR3 in amino acids: CASKGTSGASPQYF. CDR3 nucleotide sequence: TGTGCCAGCAAGGGAACTAGCGGGGCGTCCCCCCAGTACTTC.

The table lists this clone with a few counts. CDR3 DNA sequence: TGTGCCAGCAGTCCAGGGGGCACTGAAGCTTTCTTT. The encoded protein is CASSPGGTEAFF. The V and J genes are TRBV2 and TRBJ1-1, with TRBD1 matching over 7 bases. Losses at the gene ends were 5 bases for V and 4 bases for J; bases not matched to a gene: 1. CDR1 is SNHLY and CDR2 is FYNNEI in the germline V gene. The CDR3 loop spans 12 amino acids.

V gene TRBV19 combines with J gene TRBJ1-1, with no clear D. In germline, CDR1 is LNHDA, CDR2 SQIVND (reference sequence). This CDR3 spans 11 amino acids. Trimming removed 8 bases at V and 0 bases at J, with 4 bases between. This chain's CDR3 is CASSMNTEAFF. The CDR3 DNA sequence: TGTGCCAGTTCCATGAACACTGAAGCTTTCTTT.

This clone was seen only a few times. The chain uses TRBV28 and TRBJ1-1, with D tentatively TRBD1 (5 bases). CDR1 and CDR2 from the germline V gene are MDHEN and SYDVKM. V lost 3 bases to trimming and J lost 5 bases, with 16 bases between them. This CDR3 region has 15 residues. The CDR3 nucleotides read TGTGCCAGCAGTTTGCAGGGCGAGTTTGGGACTGAAGCTTTCTTT. It is translated as CASSLQGEFGTEAFF.